The 18 T cell receptor beta chains below come from one sample, sequenced in a study of blood T cells in healthy people across ages. For the second PCR, which ran for roughly 7 to 11 cycles, a sample-barcoded 5' primer and a J-beta primer mix were used. Via MiXCR, TCRdb re-called the 5' RACE reads, giving one row per CDR3 protein. The sample shows 1,800,000 or so distinct CDR3 sequences, about two fifths of them seen only once. Sequenced sample: blood. Source of these receptors: a human donor in good health.

This clonotype has only a few counts. The chain employs TRBV6-6 and TRBJ2-5; 9 bases match TRBD1. The J call may be faulty, since TRBJ2-7 better matches the DNA end. Germline CDR1 is MNHNY and CDR2 is SVGAGI (reference sequence). The CDR3 totals 13 residues. The CDR3 loop is CASSYETGGEQYF. CDR3 nucleotides: TGTGCCAGCAGTTACGAGACAGGGGGCGAGCAGTACTTC.

This clonotype was seen only a few times. V usage is TRBV7-8 and J usage is TRBJ2-4, with D possibly TRBD1 on 5 matching bases. The better agreement between TRBJ2-7 and the DNA end casts doubt on the J call. The CDR3 is made up of 13 amino acids. CDR1 SGHVS and CDR2 FQNEAQ come from the germline V gene. CDR3 sequence: CASSRPTGYEQYF. In DNA, the CDR3 is TGTGCCAGCAGCCGGCCAACAGGCTACGAGCAGTACTTC.

This chain joins TRBV20-1 and TRBJ2-7, with D tentatively TRBD1 or TRBD2 (5 bases each). V was trimmed by 5 bases and J by 3 bases, leaving 14 bases between them. There are 13 residues in the CDR3. Germline assignment: CDR1 DFQATT and CDR2 SNEGSKA (reference sequence). The CDR3 DNA sequence: TGCAGTGCTCGAGCTCGGGGCCTCTACGAGCAGTACTTC. As protein: CSARARGLYEQYF.

This chain connects TRBV7-9 to TRBJ2-6, with 9 positions matching TRBD2. V lost 5 bases to trimming and J lost 4 bases; unmatched junction nucleotides: 12. The CDR3 has 18 residues. CDR1 is SEHNR, CDR2 FQNEAQ, per germline (reference sequence). DNA of the CDR3: TGTGCCAGCAGCGCCGGACTAGCGAGTTTCTCCGGGGCCAACGTCCTGACTTTC. The encoded protein is CASSAGLASFSGANVLTF.

V gene TRBV4-1 combines with J gene TRBJ2-2; D may be TRBD1 or TRBD2 (5 bases each). CDR1 is MGHRA and CDR2 is YSYEKL in the germline V gene. V was clipped by 4 bases and J by 0 bases, with 15 bases between them. The CDR3 totals 17 residues. The CDR3 coding sequence is TGCGCCAGCAGCCCCTCTCTCCGGGGCTCGAACACCGGGGAGCTGTTTTTT. This sequence encodes CASSPSLRGSNTGELFF.

Only a few counts were recorded for this clonotype. The chain is built from TRBV7-3 and TRBJ1-1; D remains ambiguous. Germline V gives CDR1 SGHTA, CDR2 FQGTGA. V gave up 0 bases and J gave up 8 bases, with 13 bases separating them. The CDR3 consists of 14 residues. CDR3 region: CASSLTLGNSEAFF. The DNA of the CDR3 is TGTGCCAGCAGCTTAACGCTGGGAAACAGCGAAGCTTTCTTT.

The chain employs TRBV12-3 or TRBV12-4 and TRBJ2-7; 9 nucleotides line up with TRBD1. The length of the CDR3 is 16 residues. Unmatched junction bases numbered 9, after V lost 6 bases and J lost 0 bases. The CDR3 region is CASRGGQGLPSYEQYF. As DNA, the CDR3 is TGTGCCAGCAGAGGGGGACAGGGCCTACCCTCCTACGAGCAGTACTTC.

V gene TRBV7-8 combines with J gene TRBJ2-3; no clear D. Germline values: CDR1 SGHVS, CDR2 FQNEAQ. The length of the CDR3 is 16 residues. Trimming shortened V by 7 bases and J by 5 bases, and 22 bases separated the two germline ends. Written as DNA, the CDR3 is TGTGCCAGCAACAAAGGGTACAACACTGCATTAGATACGCAGTATTTT. The encoded protein is CASNKGYNTALDTQYF.

This chain's CDR3 is CSALPLDWGEGGGYTF. The CDR3 nucleotides are TGCAGTGCTCTCCCCCTTGATTGGGGGGAAGGGGGAGGCTACACCTTC. The chain is built from TRBV20-1 and TRBJ1-2; D perhaps matches TRBD1 (6 bases). The CDR3 spans 16 residues. The V end was cut by 5 bases, the J end by 8 bases, with 27 bases between. CDR1 is DFQATT and CDR2 is SNEGSKA in the germline V gene (reference sequence).

This clonotype was detected ten times or more. The chain couples TRBV28 to TRBJ2-6, with 9 bases identical to TRBD1. The CDR3 is 15 amino acids. Germline CDR1 MDHEN, CDR2 SYDVKM. V was pared by 3 bases and J by 4 bases, with 1 base of the junction left unmatched. DNA of the CDR3: TGTGCCAGCAGTTTGACAGGGGGAGGGGCCAACGTCCTGACTTTC. As protein: CASSLTGGGANVLTF.

J is TRBJ1-2 and V is TRBV4-3; 9 bases fit TRBD1. The CDR3 has 14 residues. Unmatched junction bases numbered 1, after V lost 0 bases and J lost 5 bases. Germline V gene data show CDR1 as LGHNA and CDR2 as YSLEER. CDR3 DNA sequence: TGCGCCAGCAGCCAAGAGACAGGGGGGTATGGCTACACCTTC. It codes for CASSQETGGYGYTF.

This clonotype has only a few counts. The gene calls are TRBV6-1 and TRBJ2-1; 12 bases line up with TRBD2. V shed 6 bases, J shed 4 bases, and the junction held 22 bases outside the gene matches. The CDR3 covers 21 residues. Germline V lookup: CDR1 MNHNS, CDR2 SASEGT. CDR3 DNA: TGTGCCAGCAGCCAAGGACTAGCGGGGACTGCGGCCCTACGCGCTTACAATGAGCAGTTCTTC. It yields the protein CASSQGLAGTAALRAYNEQFF.

This clonotype was seen ten or more times. J is TRBJ2-6 and V is TRBV14; D gene ambiguous. This CDR3 has 16 residues. The V end lost 0 bases, the J end lost 0 bases, and 6 bases lay between the germline ends. Per germline, CDR1 SGHDN and CDR2 FVKESK. The CDR3 here is CASSQDPGSGANVLTF. The CDR3 DNA is TGTGCCAGCAGCCAAGACCCAGGCTCTGGGGCCAACGTCCTGACTTTC.

The chain couples TRBV2 to TRBJ1-2, with D perhaps TRBD1 (5 bases). The germline V gene encodes CDR1 SNHLY and CDR2 FYNNEI. V lost 11 bases to trimming and J lost 6 bases, with 16 bases between them. The CDR3 runs 12 residues. DNA of the CDR3: TGTGCCCAGCCAGTTTCCAGGGATGGCTACACCTTC. This gives the protein CAQPVSRDGYTF. Full variable domain (missing parts from reference TRBV2 and TRBJ1-2): EPEVTQTPSHQVTQMGQEVILRCVPISNHLYFYWYRQILGQKVEFLVSFYNNEISEKSEIFDDQFSVERPDGSNFTLKIRSTKLEDSAMYFCAQPVSRDGYTFGSGTRLTVV.

This sequence joins TRBV2 and TRBJ1-2; possible D gene TRBD1, 5 bases. There are 13 residues in the CDR3. The V gene's germline CDR1 is SNHLY and CDR2 FYNNEI. As DNA, the CDR3 is TGTGGGACTTTGGGGACTCCCGACTATGGCTACACCTTC. Its protein is CGTLGTPDYGYTF.

J is TRBJ2-7 and V is TRBV20-1, with no clear D. This CDR3 contains 14 residues. From germline, CDR1 is DFQATT and CDR2 SNEGSKA (reference sequence). V was cut by 2 bases and J by 1 base, with 12 bases left in between. The CDR3 region has the DNA TGCAGTGCTAGAAGTACCGCGGATTCCTACGAGCAGTACTTC. The encoded protein is CSARSTADSYEQYF.

The chain links TRBV29-1 to TRBJ1-1, with D unclear. Germline lookup yields CDR1 SQVTM and CDR2 ANQGSEA. The CDR3 consists of 13 residues. Trimming pared 3 bases from V and 4 bases from J, leaving 12 bases between. The CDR3 sequence: CSVDPPSATEAFF. DNA of the CDR3: TGCAGCGTTGACCCGCCCTCGGCCACTGAAGCTTTCTTT.

The J gene is TRBJ2-7, the V gene TRBV7-8; 10 nucleotides match TRBD1. V lost 5 bases, J lost 5 bases, and 12 bases stayed unmatched. This CDR3 spans 16 amino acids. Germline loops: CDR1 SGHVS, CDR2 FQNEAQ. The DNA of the CDR3 is TGTGCCAGCAGCATCCTCGACAGGGGGCAGAAGGACGAGCAGTACTTC. It codes for CASSILDRGQKDEQYF.